The clone carrying this T cell receptor beta chain was detected ten times or more. The junction shows a germline mismatch at one end, possibly a read error. Sample-barcoded 5' priming and a J-beta primer mix drove a second PCR of about 7 to 11 cycles. Each CDR3 protein is one row after TCRdb ran MiXCR on the 5' RACE reads. Among fewer than 2,000,000 distinct CDR3 sequences listed, about 31% were seen once. This sample stems from a study of blood T cells in healthy people across ages. Germline CDR1 LGHNA, CDR2 YNFKEQ. There are 15 residues in the CDR3. Sequencing was done on a sample of blood. The chain links TRBV4-2 to TRBJ2-7; 10 bases agree with TRBD1. The sequence was obtained from a woman aged 25 to 45 in good health. This CDR3 reads CASSQVLGQGYEQYF. The CDR3 coding sequence is TGCGCCAGCAGCCAAGTTTTGGGACAGGGGTACGAGCAGTACTTC.